One sample yielded the 26 T cell receptor beta chains listed below, sequenced in a study of CD8+ T cells in alopecia areata. Once RNA had been extracted, it was reverse transcribed into cDNA to act as the sequencing template. Data came from immunoSEQ multiplex PCR; TCRdb stores just in-frame clones and leaves some out. The table has a few hundred thousand clones, 40% to 55% seen once. Treatment denoted: oral pan-JAK inhibitor, 5-10 mg twice daily. The sequences come from CD4+ T cells sorted from blood, collected around week 36, from a patient treated with tofacitinib. The source of these receptors is a human donor with alopecia areata.

This clone was picked up a small number of times. The rearrangement joins TRBV29-1 to TRBJ1-2; D is possibly TRBD1 (5 bases). The length of the CDR3 is 12 residues. The V gene's germline CDR1 is SQVTM and CDR2 ANQGSEA. With 6 bases removed from V and 8 bases from J, the gap between germline ends came to 16 bases. CDR3 DNA sequence: TGCAGCGTAAAAGGGGCATTGGGCGGCTACACCTTC. This gives the protein CSVKGALGGYTF.

The chain has TRBV5-1 and TRBJ2-7; no clear D gene. V lost 4 bases and J lost 8, with 16 bases in between. This CDR3 has 13 residues. Germline V lookup: CDR1 SGHRS, CDR2 YFSETQ. For the CDR3, the DNA is TGCGCCAGCAGCCCTCGAGGTGACACCCAGCAGTACTTC. This translates into CASSPRGDTQQYF.

This clone appeared a few times. This chain uses TRBV5-1 with TRBJ2-7; D unclear. With 3 bases removed from V and 6 bases from J, the gap between germline ends came to 16 bases. The CDR3 covers 14 residues. Germline-derived CDR1 and CDR2 are SGHRS and YFSETQ. As DNA, the CDR3 is TGCGCCAGCAGCTCGTCGGGTTTGTCGGGCGAGCAGTACTTC. Translating gives CASSSSGLSGEQYF.

The V gene is TRBV4-1, the J gene TRBJ2-7; 7 positions agree with TRBD2. The CDR3 extends over 15 amino acids. Looked up from germline, CDR1 is MGHRA and CDR2 is YSYEKL. V lost 0 bases and J lost 7; bases outside the gene matches: 9. CDR3 protein: CASSQELAITPEQYF. CDR3 in DNA: TGCGCCAGCAGCCAAGAACTAGCGATAACCCCGGAGCAGTACTTC.

The chain recombines TRBV5-1 with TRBJ2-1; D call uncertain. CDR1 SGHRS and CDR2 YFSETQ come from the germline V gene. CDR3 length: 11 amino acids. Trimming removed 0 bases from V and 6 bases from J, with 1 base in between. CDR3 in DNA: TGCGCCAGCAGCTTGGCCAATGAGCAGTTCTTC. Protein sequence: CASSLANEQFF.

This chain joins TRBV10-2 and TRBJ2-7; maybe TRBD1 (5 bases). The CDR3 has 11 residues. V lost 2 bases and J lost 6, with 5 bases in between. Per the germline V gene, CDR1 is WSHSY and CDR2 is SAAADI. CDR3 DNA sequence: TGCGCCAGCAGTGAGAGGGGCGAGCAGTACTTC. Translated, it gives CASSERGEQYF.

The chain links TRBV28 to TRBJ2-1; D is unresolved. Germline loops: CDR1 MDHEN, CDR2 SYDVKM. The CDR3 extends over 12 amino acids. With 10 bases removed from V and 3 bases from J, the gap between germline ends came to 10 bases. The CDR3 DNA reads as TGTGCCACCAGGTCTCGCTACAATGAGCAGTTCTTC. Translated, it gives CATRSRYNEQFF.

The chain carries TRBV30 and TRBJ1-1; unclear D gene. CDR1 is GTSNPN, CDR2 SVGIG, per germline (reference sequence). V dropped 0 bases and J dropped 1 base, with 6 bases sitting between them. This CDR3 comprises 13 residues. The CDR3: CAWSVNENTEAFF. CDR3 sequence (DNA): TGTGCCTGGAGTGTGAATGAGAACACTGAAGCTTTCTTT.

This rearrangement joins TRBV19 to TRBJ1-5, with D perhaps matching TRBD1 (6 bases). The germline CDR1 and CDR2 sequences are LNHDA and SQIVND (reference sequence). The CDR3 is 16 amino acids. V lost 5 bases and J 0 bases, leaving 14 bases between the germline ends. The CDR3 spells CASSDDRFYSNQPQHF. CDR3 DNA sequence: TGTGCCAGTAGTGACGACAGGTTCTATAGCAATCAGCCCCAGCATTTT.

The rearrangement uses TRBV5-1 and TRBJ2-7; 7 bases map to TRBD1. Per germline, CDR1 SGHRS and CDR2 YFSETQ. The CDR3 runs 16 residues. Germline trimming cut 4 bases from V and 5 bases from J; bases unmatched to any gene: 15. The CDR3 loop is CASSPSIGGAFHEQYF. CDR3 in DNA: TGCGCCAGCAGCCCCTCGATAGGGGGCGCGTTCCACGAGCAGTACTTC.

This clone was seen only a few times. The chain links TRBV29-1 to TRBJ2-1; 9 nucleotides align to TRBD1. Germline CDR1 and CDR2: SQVTM and ANQGSEA. J was trimmed by 2 bases and V by 3 bases; bases with no gene match: 2. The CDR3 contains 14 residues. CDR3 DNA sequence: TGCAGCGTTGACCGGACAGGGGCCTACAATGAGCAGTTCTTC. Its translation: CSVDRTGAYNEQFF.

The chain carries TRBV15 and TRBJ1-3; tentative D call: TRBD1 (5 bases). CDR3 length: 14 amino acids. Germline values: CDR1 LNHNV, CDR2 YYDKDF (reference sequence). The V and J ends lost 0 bases and 8 bases respectively, with 11 bases between them. The CDR3 region is CATSREGPGYTIYF. CDR3 bases: TGTGCCACCAGCAGAGAGGGACCCGGCTACACCATATATTTT.

Points on this clone: Within the sample, other DNA sequences also encode this same CDR3. The CDR3 here is CSARANEKLFF. In DNA, the CDR3 is TGCAGTGCTAGGGCCAATGAAAAACTGTTTTTT. The rearrangement links TRBV20-1 to TRBJ1-4; no definite D call. The V and J ends lost 3 bases and 5 bases respectively, with 4 bases between them. The CDR3 spans 11 residues. Germline lookup yields CDR1 DFQATT and CDR2 SNEGSKA (reference sequence).

This clone was detected a few times. The CDR3 sequence: CASSQPGTSGSTWQFF. CDR3 DNA sequence: TGTGCCAGCAGCCAGCCCGGGACTAGCGGCTCCACATGGCAGTTCTTC. The rearrangement joins TRBV14 to TRBJ2-1; 11 positions match TRBD2. Trimming at V came to 3 bases and at J to 12 bases, leaving 13 bases not matched to a gene. This CDR3 is built from 16 residues. Germline-derived CDR1 and CDR2 are SGHDN and FVKESK.

This clone was seen a handful of times. This chain connects TRBV5-4 to TRBJ1-3; D may be TRBD1 (6 bases). Germline CDR1 reads SGHNT; CDR2 reads YYREEE (reference sequence). This CDR3 is built from 16 residues. Trimming left V 2 bases short and J 0 bases short, with 12 bases between. CDR3 coding DNA: TGTGCCAGCAGCTTCCCCCAGGGACACTCTGGAAACACCATATATTTT. Amino acids: CASSFPQGHSGNTIYF.

This clone has only a few counts. This chain uses TRBV28 with TRBJ2-4; D is perhaps TRBD2 (6 bases). Between the trimmed V and J ends, which lost 8 bases and 4 bases, there was a span of 12 bases. Germline loops: CDR1 MDHEN, CDR2 SYDVKM. The CDR3 sequence is 13 residues long. CDR3 amino acids: CASQSGRKNIQYF. The CDR3 DNA follows: TGTGCCAGCCAGAGCGGGCGTAAAAACATTCAGTACTTC.

This clone was seen many times. This chain connects TRBV4-1 to TRBJ1-5; TRBD1 matches at 7 bases. The CDR3 is made up of 15 amino acids. The germline CDR1 and CDR2 sequences are MGHRA and YSYEKL. The junction had 8 bases not matched to a gene; V was cut back by 3 bases and J by 6 bases. CDR3 loop: CASSQADRVSQPQHF. In DNA, the CDR3 is TGCGCCAGCAGCCAGGCCGACAGGGTATCTCAGCCCCAGCATTTT.

The rearrangement joins TRBV6-6 to TRBJ1-5; 7 positions agree with TRBD1. Germline loops: CDR1 MNHNY, CDR2 SVGAGI (reference sequence). With V trimmed by 2 bases and J by 6 bases, 4 bases remained unmatched. CDR3 length: 14 residues. DNA of the CDR3: TGTGCCAGCAGTTACCAGGGGGGGGTTCAGCCCCAGCATTTT. Its protein is CASSYQGGVQPQHF.

The V call is TRBV2, the J call TRBJ1-2; tentatively, D is TRBD1 (5 bases). Trimming took off 2 bases at V and 12 bases at J, with 10 bases between the two ends. CDR1 is SNHLY, CDR2 FYNNEI, per germline. This CDR3 has 11 residues. CDR3 DNA sequence: TGTGCCAGCAGTGAAAGGAGGGGTCACACCTTC. Its protein product is CASSERRGHTF.

The chain is built from TRBV29-1 and TRBJ2-1; 7 bases align to TRBD2. The CDR3 is 15 residues long. V lost 4 bases and J lost 1; bases outside the gene matches: 7. Germline values: CDR1 SQVTM, CDR2 ANQGSEA. CDR3: CSVGRAGASYNEQFF. DNA for the CDR3: TGCAGCGTTGGTAGGGCGGGAGCATCCTACAATGAGCAGTTCTTC.

This sequence joins TRBV18 and TRBJ2-5; D is possibly TRBD1 (5 bases). CDR1 KGHSH and CDR2 LQKENI come from the germline V gene. There are 14 residues in the CDR3. With 6 bases removed from V and 1 base from J, the gap between germline ends came to 12 bases. CDR3 in DNA: TGTGCCAGCTCTCTAGGGGCCTTCCAAGAGACCCAGTACTTC. Its translation: CASSLGAFQETQYF. Filled out from reference TRBV18 and TRBJ2-5, the complete variable domain reads NAGVMQNPRHLVRRRGQEARLRCSPMKGHSHVYWYRQLPEEGLKFMVYLQKENIIDESGMPKERFSAEFPKEGPSILRIQQVVRGDSAAYFCASSLGAFQETQYFGPGTRLLVL.

This clone was found a few times. The J gene is TRBJ2-2, the V gene TRBV2; TRBD1 might be the D (5 bases). The germline gives CDR1 SNHLY, CDR2 FYNNEI. The CDR3 has 15 residues. The ends were cut back, 1 base at V and 3 bases at J, with 9 bases in the middle. The CDR3 DNA sequence: TGTGCCAGCAGTGAAGAGAGACAGCACACCGGGGAGCTGTTTTTT. This translates into CASSEERQHTGELFF.

In its sample, this clone was seen a few times. The rearrangement joins TRBV28 to TRBJ2-1; tentatively, D is TRBD1 or TRBD2 (5 bases each). Germline V gives CDR1 MDHEN, CDR2 SYDVKM. Trimming left V 8 bases short and J 2 bases short, with 19 bases between. The CDR3 runs 16 residues. The CDR3 DNA follows: TGTGCCAGCCGAAACCGGGGCAGTAGAGCCTACAATGAGCAGTTCTTC. Its protein product is CASRNRGSRAYNEQFF.

This clone was seen a single time. This chain links TRBV2 with TRBJ2-7; 8 positions agree with TRBD2. The junction had 9 bases not matched to a gene; V was cut back by 8 bases and J by 0 bases. The CDR3 contains 15 residues. Germline CDR1 reads SNHLY; CDR2 reads FYNNEI. CDR3 nucleotides: TGTGCCAGCTGGGCCGGACTAGCAACCTCCTACGAGCAGTACTTC. Amino acids: CASWAGLATSYEQYF.

Here the CDR3 DNA reads TGTGCCAGCAGAGGGACAAAGAACACTGAAGCTTTCTTT. As protein: CASRGTKNTEAFF. The gene calls are TRBV27 and TRBJ1-1; possibly TRBD1 for D (6 bases). The CDR3 is 13 amino acids. Germline CDR1 is MNHEY and CDR2 is SMNVEV (reference sequence). Trimming removed 6 bases at V and 1 base at J, with 9 bases between.

This rearrangement joins TRBV27 to TRBJ1-5; 10 bases line up with TRBD1. CDR1 is MNHEY and CDR2 is SMNVEV in the germline V gene (reference sequence). CDR3 length: 14 amino acids. Germline trimming cut 3 bases from V and 5 bases from J; bases unmatched to any gene: 1. The CDR3: CASSLTGGHQPQHF. The DNA for the CDR3 is TGTGCCAGCAGTTTGACAGGGGGCCATCAGCCCCAGCATTTT.